These 3 T cell receptor beta chains came from one sample sequenced in a study of PD-1 blockade in mismatch repair-deficient tumors. The protocol was immunoSEQ multiplex PCR, while the TCRdb copy is restricted to in-frame clones and leaves out a portion. The data hold over 30,000 clones, with 75% to 90% observed a single time. Sequencing was performed on PBMCs, taken approximately 6 weeks after starting pembrolizumab. Receptors were obtained from an adult with mismatch repair-deficient cancer.

The rearrangement uses TRBV28 and TRBJ2-3; 9 bases are a match to TRBD2. CDR3 size: 17 residues. After removal of 3 bases from V and 5 bases from J, the junction contained 12 bases not matched to a gene. CDR1 MDHEN and CDR2 SYDVKM come from the germline V gene. The CDR3 bases are TGTGCCAGCAGTTTGGTTTCGGCGGGAGGGCCGGGAGATACGCAGTATTTT. Amino acids: CASSLVSAGGPGDTQYF.

The chain couples TRBV6-1 to TRBJ2-1, with D hard to call. The germline gives CDR1 MNHNS, CDR2 SASEGT. The V and J ends lost 2 bases and 13 bases respectively, with 12 bases between them. There are 12 residues in the CDR3. The CDR3 DNA is TGTGCCAGCAGTGAAATGGTAAGCGAACAGTTCTTC. It translates to CASSEMVSEQFF.

This sequence joins TRBV27 and TRBJ1-4; 10 bases are a match to TRBD1. Germline trimming cut 4 bases from V and 7 bases from J; bases unmatched to any gene: 3. Germline CDR1 reads MNHEY; CDR2 reads SMNVEV (reference sequence). The CDR3 loop spans 14 amino acids. DNA of the CDR3: TGTGCCAGCAGTTGGGACAGGGGTGGTGAAAAACTGTTTTTT. The encoded protein is CASSWDRGGEKLFF.